This T cell receptor beta chain was retrieved from a study of Japanese encephalitis immunity and Zika vaccine responses. Study details: TCRs from flavivirus-naive donors were taken at weeks 2, 6, 52 post-ZPIV. Stimulation used ZIKV structural-protein peptides split into flavivirus-conserved and non-conserved pools, or pre-vaccination-matched JEV or YFV peptides. Peptides were 15-mers with 11-residue overlaps and predicted affinity below 50 nM. Study-wide points: Donors pre-vaccinated with JEV, versus YFV, showed higher repertoire similarity across samples.

This clonotype is hyperexpanded. TCRdb processed the 5' RACE reads anew with MiXCR; each CDR3 protein has one entry. Among roughly 170 distinct CDR3 sequences, roughly 3.8% were seen once, and the ten largest hold roughly 49%. The CDR3 totals 14 residues. Germline CDR1 MNHEY, CDR2 SVGEGT. Germline trimming cut 0 bases from V and 6 bases from J; bases unmatched to any gene: 2. Peptide pools at around 1 ug/mL each stimulated CFSE-labeled PBMCs over a roughly six-day culture. The sort collected unfixed, live, CD56-CD19-CD16-CD3+CD4+ CFSE-low proliferating CD4 T cells. The input for sequencing was antigen-activated CD4+ T cells from blood, cultured, taken during a Zika inactivated vaccine study. The rearrangement uses TRBV6-2 or TRBV6-3 and TRBJ2-1; 7 bases are shared with TRBD2. The TCR originated in an adult man who received an inactivated Zika virus vaccine. CDR3 nucleotides: TGTGCCAGCAGTTACTCGGGGGGGGTCAATGAGCAGTTCTTC. This translates into CASSYSGGVNEQFF.